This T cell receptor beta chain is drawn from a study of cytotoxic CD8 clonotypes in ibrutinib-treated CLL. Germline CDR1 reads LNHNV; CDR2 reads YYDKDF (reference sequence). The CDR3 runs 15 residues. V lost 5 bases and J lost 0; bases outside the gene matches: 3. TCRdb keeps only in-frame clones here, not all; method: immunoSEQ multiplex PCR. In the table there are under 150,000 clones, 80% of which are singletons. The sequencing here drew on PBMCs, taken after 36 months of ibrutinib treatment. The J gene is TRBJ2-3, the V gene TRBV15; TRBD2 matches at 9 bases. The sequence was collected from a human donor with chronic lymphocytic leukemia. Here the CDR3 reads CATSWTSVSTDTQYF. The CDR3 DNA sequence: TGTGCCACCAGCTGGACTAGCGTTAGCACAGATACGCAGTATTTT.